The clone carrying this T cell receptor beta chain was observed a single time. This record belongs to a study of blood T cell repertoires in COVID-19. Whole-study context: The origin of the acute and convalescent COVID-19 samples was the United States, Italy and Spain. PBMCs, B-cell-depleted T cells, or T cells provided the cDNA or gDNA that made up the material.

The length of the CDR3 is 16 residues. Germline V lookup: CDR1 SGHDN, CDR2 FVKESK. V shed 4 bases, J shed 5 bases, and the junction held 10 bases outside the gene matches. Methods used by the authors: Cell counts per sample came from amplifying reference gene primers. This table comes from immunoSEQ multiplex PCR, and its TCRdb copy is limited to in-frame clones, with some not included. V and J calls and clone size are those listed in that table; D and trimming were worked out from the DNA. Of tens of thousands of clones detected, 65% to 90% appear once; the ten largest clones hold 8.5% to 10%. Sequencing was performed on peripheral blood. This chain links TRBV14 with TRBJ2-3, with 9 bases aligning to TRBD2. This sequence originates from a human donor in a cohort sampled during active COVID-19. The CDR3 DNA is TGTGCCAGCAGCCCCCTCCGGGGGCGGGAGGGAGATACGCAGTATTTT. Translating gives CASSPLRGREGDTQYF.